Detailed here is one TCR beta chain. This clonotype was detected many times. The target of this receptor is not known. No much larger clone exists at a distance of one base, and base qualities are not known. The TCR beta CDR3 regions were amplified from RNA transcripts. For the first round of RT-PCR on the TCR CDR3, the HTBI primer set was used together with the Qiagen OneStep RT-PCR kit. Libraries were constructed in a second round of multiplex PCR, after which size selection and purification were carried out. Sequencing of the libraries was done on an Illumina HiSeq2000 using paired-end 100 bp reads. The source study handled its data this way. Raw data were processed with SOAPnuke, discarding reads with adapters, uncalled bases, mean Phred below 15, or no exact constant-primer or identifier match. COPE v1.2.5 was used to merge high-quality paired reads, and clonotypes were defined as unique nucleotide sequences. MiTCR v1.1 was used to align the clonotypes against IMGT TRBV, TRBD and TRBJ reference segments. The analysis included only V-J combinations with a frequency above 0.0001, which together covered 99.2% of the repertoires. The TCS score was defined as F50 (clonal expansion) divided by E x V (chaos), with BLOSUM62-based TCRdist calculated between CDR3 peptides within each V-J. Welch's t-statistics and random forest reduced several hundred V-J features to roughly 13, which were used in a naive Bayes classifier (R e1071). TCRdb passed the public sequencing reads through fastp at Q25 and MiXCR, retaining productive beta sequences. Duplicate CDR3 protein sequences are folded into a single record with the most common DNA and genes. These V and J calls rely on TCRdb rather than the paper's analysis. The sample has approximately 410,000 distinct CDR3 sequences on record, 14% to 15% of them singletons. Approximately 13% of the sample rests with the top ten.

Ophthalmopathy patients had moderately to severely active disease, with a Clinical Activity Score of 3 or more, a NOSPECS grade of 4 or more, and a disease duration of less than 3 months. Patients with uncontrolled infections, other autoimmune diseases, pregnancy or lactation were excluded. Diagnoses relied on clinical symptoms, serum thyroxine and TRAb, thyroid ultrasound and orbital computed tomography. Ficoll-Paque density gradient centrifugation was used to isolate PBMCs from about 9 ml of fresh peripheral blood. Total RNA was extracted using Trizol reagent, and RNA quality was assessed on an Agilent 2100 Bioanalyzer. This sample was included in a study of T cells in Graves' hyperthyroidism and ophthalmopathy (dated by TCRdb to between 2018 and 2021). In terms of the full investigation: Peripheral blood samples were taken at initial diagnosis, before any treatment was given. For training and testing, the roughly 93 patients in the discovery cohort were randomly divided in a 7:3 ratio. After blood sampling, hyperthyroidism patients were treated with methimazole at a starting dose of 30 mg daily, and ophthalmopathy patients were treated with high-dose intravenous methylprednisolone. To identify TCR V-J signatures that set the groups apart, the researchers used a discovery cohort of 95 to 100 patients, made up of about 44 with Graves' ophthalmopathy and 57 with stable Graves' hyperthyroidism. Prospective prediction of ophthalmopathy was tested in an independent validation cohort of 18 to 20 hyperthyroidism patients and approximately 17 patients who later progressed to ophthalmopathy. The paper reports TCR Vbeta CDR3 sequencing of some 140 peripheral blood samples: approximately 41 ophthalmopathy, roughly 74 hyperthyroidism and approximately 17 progressor patients. In about six Graves' hyperthyroidism patients, the study also compared T-cell repertoires from thyroid tissue with T-cell repertoires from blood.

V lost 6 bases and J lost 0 bases; the stretch between them is 12 bases long. The CDR3 sequence holds 15 residues, the cysteine and phenylalanine included. The only DNA kept is the CDR3, 45 bases in frame from the first base. Via the germline V gene, CDR1 is SNHLY and CDR2 FYNNEI. Summary of the overall study and its limitations: Most expanded thyroid clonotypes (frequency above 0.001) were also detected in blood, a finding suggesting that blood repertoires may reflect thyroid immune responses. Ophthalmopathy was separated from stable hyperthyroidism by a 13 V-J signature model, with around 88% sensitivity and approximately 81% specificity obtained in cross-validation and 80%/75% obtained in testing. Sample size was not statistically predetermined, and blinding of investigators to group allocation was not performed. In validation, the model predicted progression to ophthalmopathy with roughly 70% sensitivity and 72.22% specificity, a median of around 6.6 months before onset.

The sequence joins TRBV2 to TRBJ2-4, with no confidently assigned D gene. Sequencing was done on a sample of blood. This TCR derives from a man in his late teens or twenties with Graves' ophthalmopathy. The sequenced DNA is TGTGCCAGCAGCACAGCCGAAACAGCCAAAAACATTCAGTACTTC. Its amino acids are CASSTAETAKNIQYF.